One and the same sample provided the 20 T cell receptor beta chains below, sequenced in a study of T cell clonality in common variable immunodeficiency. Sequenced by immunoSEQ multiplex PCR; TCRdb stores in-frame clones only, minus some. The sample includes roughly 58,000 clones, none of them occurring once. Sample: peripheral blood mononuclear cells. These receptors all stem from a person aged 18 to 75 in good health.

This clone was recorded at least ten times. This CDR3 reads CASSESGAGAGELFF. The covered CDR3 bases are TGTGCCAGCAGTGAAAGCGGGGCAGGGGCCGGGGAG. The chain couples TRBV6-1 to TRBJ2-2; D possibly corresponds to TRBD2 (7 bases). The sequenced fragment ends 3 residues before the CDR3 boundary, so the rest is inferred from the germline J gene. Per germline, CDR1 MNHNS and CDR2 SASEGT. The germline V and J ends were trimmed by 2 bases and 6 bases, with 13 bases remaining between them. This CDR3 comprises 15 residues.

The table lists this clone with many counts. The DNA read from the CDR3 is TGTGCCAGCAGAGGCAAACATTATAATTCACCC. Translation gives CASRGKHYNSP. Given in full, the CDR3 is CASRGKHYNSPLHF. The genes are TRBV2 and TRBJ1-6; D ambiguous. The read stops 3 residues short of the end of the CDR3; the missing end is completed from the germline J gene. Between the trimmed V and J ends, which lost 6 bases and 4 bases, there was a span of 10 bases. This CDR3 has 14 residues. Germline values: CDR1 SNHLY, CDR2 FYNNEI. The full variable domain, in which reference TRBV2 and TRBJ1-6 provide the parts outside the CDR3, is EPEVTQTPSHQVTQMGQEVILRCVPISNHLYFYWYRQILGQKVEFLVSFYNNEISEKSEIFDDQFSVERPDGSNFTLKIRSTKLEDSAMYFCASRGKHYNSPLHFGNGTRLTVT.

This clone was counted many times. The CDR3 reads CASSLRQSDTGELFF. The CDR3 DNA, read in part, is TGCGCCAGCAGCTTGAGGCAGTCTGACACCGGGGAG. The chain recombines TRBV5-1 with TRBJ2-2; no reliable D call. The read halts 3 residues ahead of the CDR3 end, with the missing end drawn from the germline J gene. The CDR3 extends over 15 amino acids. Deletions cut 1 base from V and 3 bases from J, with 10 bases between. The germline V gene encodes CDR1 SGHRS and CDR2 YFSETQ.

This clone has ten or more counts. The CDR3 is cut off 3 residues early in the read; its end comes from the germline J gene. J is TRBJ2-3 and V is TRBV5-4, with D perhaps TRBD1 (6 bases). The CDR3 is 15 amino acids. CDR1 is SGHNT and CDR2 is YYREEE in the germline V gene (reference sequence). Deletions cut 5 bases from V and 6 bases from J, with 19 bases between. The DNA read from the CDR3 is TGTGCCAGCAGTCGTGGGGGCCAACCAGGGGATACG. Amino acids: CASSRGGQPGDT. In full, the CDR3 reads CASSRGGQPGDTQYF.

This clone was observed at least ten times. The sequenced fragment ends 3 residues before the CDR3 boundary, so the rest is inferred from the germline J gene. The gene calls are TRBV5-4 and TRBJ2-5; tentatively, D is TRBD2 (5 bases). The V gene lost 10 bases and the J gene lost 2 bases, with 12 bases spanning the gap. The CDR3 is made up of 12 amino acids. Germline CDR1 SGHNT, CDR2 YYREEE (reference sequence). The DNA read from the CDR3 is TGTGCCTGGGCGACTATACAAGAGACC. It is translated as CAWATIQET. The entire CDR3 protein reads CAWATIQETQYF.

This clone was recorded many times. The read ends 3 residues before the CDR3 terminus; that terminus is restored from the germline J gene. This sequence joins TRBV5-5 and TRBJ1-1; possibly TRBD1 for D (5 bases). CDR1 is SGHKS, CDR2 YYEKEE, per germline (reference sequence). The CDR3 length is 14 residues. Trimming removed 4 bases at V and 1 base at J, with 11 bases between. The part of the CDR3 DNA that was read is TGTGCCAGCAGCCACTCGACAGCGAACACTGAA. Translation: CASSHSTANTE. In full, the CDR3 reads CASSHSTANTEAFF.

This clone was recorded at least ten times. Incomplete CDR3 DNA: TGTGCCAGCAGCTCTTTTAACACCGGGGAG. This sequence encodes CASSSFNTGE. The complete CDR3 sequence is CASSSFNTGELFF. The chain is built from TRBV7-9 and TRBJ2-2, with unresolved D. Read data end 3 residues before the CDR3 end; the end is taken from the germline J gene. The V gene's germline CDR1 is SEHNR and CDR2 FQNEAQ (reference sequence). Trimming removed 4 bases from V and 2 bases from J, with 5 bases in between. This CDR3 is 13 amino acids long.

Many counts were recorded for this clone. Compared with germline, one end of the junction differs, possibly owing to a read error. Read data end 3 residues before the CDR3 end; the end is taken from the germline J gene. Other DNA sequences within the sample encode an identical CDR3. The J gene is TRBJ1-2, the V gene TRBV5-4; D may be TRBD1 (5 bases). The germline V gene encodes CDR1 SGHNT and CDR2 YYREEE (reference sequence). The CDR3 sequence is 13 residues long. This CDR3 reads CASSIPGDYGYTF. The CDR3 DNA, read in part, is TGTGCCAGCAGCATACCGGGGGACTATGGA.

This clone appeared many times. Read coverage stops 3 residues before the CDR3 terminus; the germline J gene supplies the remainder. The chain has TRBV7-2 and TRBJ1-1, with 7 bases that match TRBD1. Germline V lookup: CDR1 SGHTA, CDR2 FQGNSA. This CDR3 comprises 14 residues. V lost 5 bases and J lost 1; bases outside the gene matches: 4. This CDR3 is CASSPGTANTEAFF. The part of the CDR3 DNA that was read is TGTGCCAGCAGCCCCGGGACAGCGAACACTGAA.

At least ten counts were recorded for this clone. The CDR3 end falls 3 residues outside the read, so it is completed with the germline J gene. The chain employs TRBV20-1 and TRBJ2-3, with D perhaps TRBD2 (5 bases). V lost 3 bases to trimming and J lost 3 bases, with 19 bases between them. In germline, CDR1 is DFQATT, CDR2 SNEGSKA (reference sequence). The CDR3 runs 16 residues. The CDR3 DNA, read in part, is TGCAGTGCTAGCCCCACCGCAAGCGGACGTACAGATACG. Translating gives CSASPTASGRTDT. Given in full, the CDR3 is CSASPTASGRTDTQYF.

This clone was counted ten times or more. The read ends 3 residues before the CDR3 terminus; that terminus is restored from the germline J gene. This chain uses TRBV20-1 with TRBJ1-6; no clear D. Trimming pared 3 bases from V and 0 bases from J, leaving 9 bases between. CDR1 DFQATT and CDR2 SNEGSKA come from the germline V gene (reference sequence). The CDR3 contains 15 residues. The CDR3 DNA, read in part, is TGCAGTGCTAGGGACTTGAGCTCCTATAATTCACCC. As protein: CSARDLSSYNSP. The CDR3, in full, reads CSARDLSSYNSPLHF.

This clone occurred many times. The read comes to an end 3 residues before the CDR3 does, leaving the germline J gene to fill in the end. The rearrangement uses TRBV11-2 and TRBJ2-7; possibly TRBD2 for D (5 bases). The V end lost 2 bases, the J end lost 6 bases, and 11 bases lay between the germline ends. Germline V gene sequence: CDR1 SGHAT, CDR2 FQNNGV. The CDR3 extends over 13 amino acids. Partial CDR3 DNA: TGTGCCAGCAGCTTATTACTAGTGCGCGAG. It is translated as CASSLLLVRE. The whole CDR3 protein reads CASSLLLVREQYF.

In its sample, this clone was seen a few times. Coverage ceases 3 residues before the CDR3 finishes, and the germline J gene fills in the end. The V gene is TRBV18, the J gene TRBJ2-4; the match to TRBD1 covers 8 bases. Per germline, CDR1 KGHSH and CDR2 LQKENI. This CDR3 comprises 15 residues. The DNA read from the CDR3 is TGTGCCAGCTCACTGGGACAGGAGCCTAACTATGGT. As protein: CASSLGQEPNYG. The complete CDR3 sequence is CASSLGQEPNYGQYF.

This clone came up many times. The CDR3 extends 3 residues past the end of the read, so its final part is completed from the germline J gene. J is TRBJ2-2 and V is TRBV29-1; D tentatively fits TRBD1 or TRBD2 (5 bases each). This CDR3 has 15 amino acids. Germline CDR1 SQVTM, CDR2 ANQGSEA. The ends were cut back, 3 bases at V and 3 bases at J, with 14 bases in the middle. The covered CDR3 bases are TGCAGCGTTGAGAGGGCAGGGAGTTACACCGGGGAG. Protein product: CSVERAGSYTGE. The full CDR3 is CSVERAGSYTGELFF.

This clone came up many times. The CDR3 is CASSPRVDTEAFF. CDR3 DNA (partial): TGTGCCAGCTCACCCCGCGTTGACACTGAA. The rearrangement joins TRBV18 to TRBJ1-1, with unresolved D. The read gets to within 3 residues of the CDR3 end, and the germline J gene fills in the rest. Germline CDR1 is KGHSH and CDR2 is LQKENI. The CDR3 contains 13 residues. The V gene lost 3 bases and the J gene lost 3 bases, with 8 bases spanning the gap. The variable domain in full, with the rest retrieved from reference TRBV18 and TRBJ1-1, is NAGVMQNPRHLVRRRGQEARLRCSPMKGHSHVYWYRQLPEEGLKFMVYLQKENIIDESGMPKERFSAEFPKEGPSILRIQQVVRGDSAAYFCASSPRVDTEAFFGQGTRLTVV.

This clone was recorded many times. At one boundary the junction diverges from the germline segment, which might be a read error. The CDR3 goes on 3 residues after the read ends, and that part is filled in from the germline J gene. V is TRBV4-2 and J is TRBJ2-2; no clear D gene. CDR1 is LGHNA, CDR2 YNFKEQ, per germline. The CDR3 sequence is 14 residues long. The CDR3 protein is CASSHVTNTGELFF. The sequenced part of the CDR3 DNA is TGCGCCAGCAGCCATGTTACGAACACCGGGGAG.

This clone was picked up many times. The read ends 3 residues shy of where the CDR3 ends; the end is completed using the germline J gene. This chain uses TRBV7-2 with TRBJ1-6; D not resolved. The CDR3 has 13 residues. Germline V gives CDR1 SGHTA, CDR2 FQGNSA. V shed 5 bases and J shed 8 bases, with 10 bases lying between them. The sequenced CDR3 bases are TGTGCCAGCAGCGGGCAGGCCTATTCACCC. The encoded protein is CASSGQAYSP. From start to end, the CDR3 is CASSGQAYSPLHF. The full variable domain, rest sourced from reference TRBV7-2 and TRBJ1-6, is GAGVSQSPSNKVTEKGKDVELRCDPISGHTALYWYRQSLGQGLEFLIYFQGNSAPDKSGLPSDRFSAERTGGSVSTLTIQRTQQEDSAVYLCASSGQAYSPLHFGNGTRLTVT.

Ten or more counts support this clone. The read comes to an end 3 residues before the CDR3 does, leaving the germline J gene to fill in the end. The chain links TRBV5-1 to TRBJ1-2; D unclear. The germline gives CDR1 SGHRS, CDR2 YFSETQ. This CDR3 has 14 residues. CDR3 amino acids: CASSPAGATGGYTF. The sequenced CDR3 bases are TGCGCCAGCAGCCCGGCGGGAGCCACCGGGGGC.

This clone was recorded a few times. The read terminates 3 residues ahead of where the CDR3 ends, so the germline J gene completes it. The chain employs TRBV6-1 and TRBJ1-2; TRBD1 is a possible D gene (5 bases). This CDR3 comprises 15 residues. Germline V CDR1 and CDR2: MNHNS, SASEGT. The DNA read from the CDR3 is TGTGCCAGCAGTGAGGACGGGGGGTCATACAATGAC. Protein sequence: CASSEDGGSYND. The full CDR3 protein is CASSEDGGSYNDYTF.

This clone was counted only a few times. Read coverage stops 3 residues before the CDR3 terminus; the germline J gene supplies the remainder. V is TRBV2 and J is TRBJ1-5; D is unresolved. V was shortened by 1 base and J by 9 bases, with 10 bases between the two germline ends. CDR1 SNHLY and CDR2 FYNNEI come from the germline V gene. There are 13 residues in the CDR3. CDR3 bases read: TGTGCCAGCAGTGAAGACAGCACTCCGCCC. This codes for CASSEDSTPP. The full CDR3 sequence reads CASSEDSTPPQHF. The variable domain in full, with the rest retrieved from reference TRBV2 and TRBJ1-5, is EPEVTQTPSHQVTQMGQEVILRCVPISNHLYFYWYRQILGQKVEFLVSFYNNEISEKSEIFDDQFSVERPDGSNFTLKIRSTKLEDSAMYFCASSEDSTPPQHFGDGTRLSIL.